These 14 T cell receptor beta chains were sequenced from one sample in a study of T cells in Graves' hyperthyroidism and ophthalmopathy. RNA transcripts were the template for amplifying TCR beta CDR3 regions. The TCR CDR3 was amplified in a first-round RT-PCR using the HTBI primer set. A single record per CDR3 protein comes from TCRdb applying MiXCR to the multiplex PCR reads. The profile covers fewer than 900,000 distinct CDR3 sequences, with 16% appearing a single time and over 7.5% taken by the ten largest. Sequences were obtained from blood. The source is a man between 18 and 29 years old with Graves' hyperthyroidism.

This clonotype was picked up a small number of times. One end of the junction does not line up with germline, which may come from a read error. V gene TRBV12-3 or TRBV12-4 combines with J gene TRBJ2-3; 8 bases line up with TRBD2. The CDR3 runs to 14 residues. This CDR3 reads CASSLGTSRDTQYF. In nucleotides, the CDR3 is TGTGCCAGCAGTTTAGGGACTAGCAGAGATACGCAGTATTTT.

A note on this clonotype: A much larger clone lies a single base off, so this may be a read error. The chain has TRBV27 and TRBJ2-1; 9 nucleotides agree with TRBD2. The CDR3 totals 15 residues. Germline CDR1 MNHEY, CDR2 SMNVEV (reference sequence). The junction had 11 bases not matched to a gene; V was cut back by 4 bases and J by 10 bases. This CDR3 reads CASSSNSGRTGEQFF. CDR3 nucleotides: TGTGCCAGCAGTTCCAATAGCGGGAGAACGGGGGAGCAGTTCTTC.

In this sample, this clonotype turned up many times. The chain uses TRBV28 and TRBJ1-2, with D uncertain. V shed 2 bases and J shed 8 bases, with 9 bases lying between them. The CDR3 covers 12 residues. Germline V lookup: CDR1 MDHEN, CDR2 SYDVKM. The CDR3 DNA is TGTGCCAGCAGTTTAGGGTTAACCGGCTACACCTTC. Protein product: CASSLGLTGYTF.

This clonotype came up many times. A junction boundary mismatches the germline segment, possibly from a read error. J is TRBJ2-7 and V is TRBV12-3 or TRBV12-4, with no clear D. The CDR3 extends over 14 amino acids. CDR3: CASSLGPGTYEQYF. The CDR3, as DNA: TGCGCCAGCAGTTTAGGGCCAGGTACCTACGAGCAGTACTTC.

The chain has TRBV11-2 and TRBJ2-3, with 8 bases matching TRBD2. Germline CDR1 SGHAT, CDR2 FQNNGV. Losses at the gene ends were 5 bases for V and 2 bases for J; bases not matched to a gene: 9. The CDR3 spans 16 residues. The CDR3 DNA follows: TGTGCCAGCAGCCCAGGACTAGCCAAAAACACAGATACGCAGTATTTT. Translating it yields CASSPGLAKNTDTQYF.

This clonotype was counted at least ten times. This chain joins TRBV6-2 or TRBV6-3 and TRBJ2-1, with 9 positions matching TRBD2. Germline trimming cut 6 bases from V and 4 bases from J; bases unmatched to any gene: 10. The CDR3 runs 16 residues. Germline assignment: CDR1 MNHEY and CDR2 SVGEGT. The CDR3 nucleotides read TGTGCCAGCAGACAGGACCGACTAGCGGAGTACAATGAGCAGTTCTTC. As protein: CASRQDRLAEYNEQFF.

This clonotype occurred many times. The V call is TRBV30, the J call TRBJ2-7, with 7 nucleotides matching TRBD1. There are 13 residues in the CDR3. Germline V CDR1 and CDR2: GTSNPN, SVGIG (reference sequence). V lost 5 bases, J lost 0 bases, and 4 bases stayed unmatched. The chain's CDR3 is CAWVGTASYEQYF. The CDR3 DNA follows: TGTGCCTGGGTAGGGACAGCCTCCTACGAGCAGTACTTC.

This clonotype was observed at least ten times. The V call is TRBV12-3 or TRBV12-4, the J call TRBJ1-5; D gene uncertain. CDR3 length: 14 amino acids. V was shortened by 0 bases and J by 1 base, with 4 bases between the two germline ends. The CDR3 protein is CASSLANSNQPQHF. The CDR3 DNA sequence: TGTGCCAGCAGTTTAGCGAACAGCAATCAGCCCCAGCATTTT.

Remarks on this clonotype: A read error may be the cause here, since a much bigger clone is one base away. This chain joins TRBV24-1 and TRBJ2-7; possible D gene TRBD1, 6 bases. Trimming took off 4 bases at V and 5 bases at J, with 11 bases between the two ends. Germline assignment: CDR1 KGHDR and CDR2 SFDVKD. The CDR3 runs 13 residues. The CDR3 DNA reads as TGTGCCACCAGTGAGGAACAGGGAAACGAGCAGTACTTC. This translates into CATSEEQGNEQYF.

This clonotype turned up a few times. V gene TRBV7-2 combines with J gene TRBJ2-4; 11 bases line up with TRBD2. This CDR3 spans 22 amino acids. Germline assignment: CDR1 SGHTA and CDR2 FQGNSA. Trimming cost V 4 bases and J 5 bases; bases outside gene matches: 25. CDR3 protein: CASSSPLSGSGRAGFLQNIQYF. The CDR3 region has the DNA TGTGCCAGCAGCTCACCCCTTAGTGGTAGCGGGAGGGCCGGGTTTTTGCAAAACATTCAGTACTTC.

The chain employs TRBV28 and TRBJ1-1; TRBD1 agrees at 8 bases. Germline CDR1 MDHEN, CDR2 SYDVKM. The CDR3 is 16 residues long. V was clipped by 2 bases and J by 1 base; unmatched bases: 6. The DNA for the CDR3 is TGTGCCAGCAGTTTAGGGGGCGGACAGGGGAACACTGAAGCTTTCTTT. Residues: CASSLGGGQGNTEAFF. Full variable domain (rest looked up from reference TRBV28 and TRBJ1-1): DVKVTQSSRYLVKRTGEKVFLECVQDMDHENMFWYRQDPGLGLRLIYFSYDVKMKEKGDIPEGYSVSREKKERFSLILESASTNQTSMYLCASSLGGGQGNTEAFFGQGTRLTVV.

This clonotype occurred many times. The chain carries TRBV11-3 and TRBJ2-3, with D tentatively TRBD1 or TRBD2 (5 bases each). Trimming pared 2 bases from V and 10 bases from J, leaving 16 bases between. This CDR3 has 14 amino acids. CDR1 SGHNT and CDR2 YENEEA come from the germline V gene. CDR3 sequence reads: CASSLSIGASAQYF. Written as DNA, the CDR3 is TGTGCCAGCAGCTTAAGTATCGGGGCTTCAGCGCAGTATTTT.

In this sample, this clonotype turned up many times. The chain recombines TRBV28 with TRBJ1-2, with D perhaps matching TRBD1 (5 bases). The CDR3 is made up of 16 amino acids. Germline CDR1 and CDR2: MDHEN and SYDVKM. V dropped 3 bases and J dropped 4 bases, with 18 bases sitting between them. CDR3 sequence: CASSFGGKWGSYGYTF. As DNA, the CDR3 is TGTGCCAGCAGTTTCGGGGGGAAATGGGGCTCCTATGGCTACACCTTC.

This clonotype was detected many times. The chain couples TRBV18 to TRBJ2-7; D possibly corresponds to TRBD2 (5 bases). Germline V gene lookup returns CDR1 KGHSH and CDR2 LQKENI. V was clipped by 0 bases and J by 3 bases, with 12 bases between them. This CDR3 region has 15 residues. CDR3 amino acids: CASSPPGVRYYEQYF. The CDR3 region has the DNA TGTGCCAGCTCACCACCGGGAGTACGGTACTACGAGCAGTACTTC. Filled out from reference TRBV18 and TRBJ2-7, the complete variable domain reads NAGVMQNPRHLVRRRGQEARLRCSPMKGHSHVYWYRQLPEEGLKFMVYLQKENIIDESGMPKERFSAEFPKEGPSILRIQQVVRGDSAAYFCASSPPGVRYYEQYFGPGTRLTVT.